The T cell receptor beta chain described here comes from a study of blood T cell repertoires in COVID-19. Study in general: The United States, Italy and Spain provided the acute and convalescent COVID-19 samples.

Trimming removed 5 bases from V and 6 bases from J; junction bases left unmatched: 10. The CDR3 consists of 15 residues. Germline CDR1 is MNHEY and CDR2 is SVGAGI. How the authors handled the data: The assay estimated nucleated cells by amplifying reference gene primers. Sequencing used immunoSEQ multiplex PCR; TCRdb keeps in-frame clones, though not all of them. V, J and clone size were drawn from that table, and D and trimming were deduced from the DNA. The top ten clones hold 0.8% to 0.9% of a sample with about 370,000 clones, approximately 90% of them seen once. This chain links TRBV6-5 with TRBJ1-2, with TRBD1 matching 9 bases. Material for sequencing was PBMCs or T cells enriched from blood (not recorded which). This TCR derives from a middle-aged woman who had been exposed to COVID-19. The CDR3, as DNA: TGTGCCAGCAGTCCCTCGACAGGGGGATGGCATGGCTACACCTTC. It encodes CASSPSTGGWHGYTF.